The 11 T cell receptor beta chains reported below all come from one sample, sequenced in a study of blood T cell repertoires in COVID-19. TCRdb's copy holds only in-frame clones and misses some; the assay was immunoSEQ multiplex PCR. The table includes 310,000 or so clones, about 82% detected once. The specimen was peripheral blood. The receptor set was obtained from a woman aged 45-60 years with acute or convalescent COVID-19.

The V and J genes are TRBV30 and TRBJ1-5; D might be TRBD1 (5 bases). The CDR3 loop spans 14 amino acids. Trimming stripped 5 bases from V and 4 bases from J, with 15 bases between. Germline V gene data show CDR1 as GTSNPN and CDR2 as SVGIG (reference sequence). The CDR3 here is CAWSSGTMNQPQHF. CDR3 bases: TGTGCCTGGTCGTCCGGGACTATGAATCAGCCCCAGCATTTT.

The chain recombines TRBV28 with TRBJ1-1, with D maybe TRBD1 (5 bases). This CDR3 region has 15 residues. V was pared by 6 bases and J by 0 bases, with 14 bases between. Germline-derived CDR1 and CDR2 are MDHEN and SYDVKM. In DNA form, the CDR3 reads TGTGCCAGCAGACAGGAAGGGAGGTTGAACACTGAAGCTTTCTTT. Protein product: CASRQEGRLNTEAFF. The complete variable domain, with remaining parts taken from reference TRBV28 and TRBJ1-1, reads DVKVTQSSRYLVKRTGEKVFLECVQDMDHENMFWYRQDPGLGLRLIYFSYDVKMKEKGDIPEGYSVSREKKERFSLILESASTNQTSMYLCASRQEGRLNTEAFFGQGTRLTVV.

This sequence joins TRBV28 and TRBJ2-1; 9 nucleotides match TRBD2. V was pared by 2 bases and J by 9 bases, with 2 bases of the junction left unmatched. The germline V gene encodes CDR1 MDHEN and CDR2 SYDVKM. This CDR3 comprises 13 residues. The CDR3 reads CASSLAGGLEQFF. The CDR3 bases are TGTGCCAGCAGTTTAGCGGGAGGGCTTGAGCAGTTCTTC.

Written as DNA, the CDR3 is TGTGCCAGTAGTAGGGGCATGAACACTGAAGCTTTCTTT. It yields the protein CASSRGMNTEAFF. The chain couples TRBV19 to TRBJ1-1, with a weak D call TRBD1 (5 bases). The V end lost 4 bases, the J end lost 0 bases, and 6 bases lay between the germline ends. Germline CDR1 is LNHDA and CDR2 is SQIVND (reference sequence). There are 13 residues in the CDR3.

This chain connects TRBV19 to TRBJ1-6; D may be TRBD1 (6 bases). There are 15 residues in the CDR3. CDR1 is LNHDA, CDR2 SQIVND, per germline (reference sequence). V gave up 3 bases and J gave up 7 bases, with 13 bases separating them. The CDR3 protein is CASSISWQGNSPLHF. The CDR3 DNA sequence: TGTGCCAGTAGTATTTCGTGGCAGGGGAATTCACCCCTCCACTTT. Full variable domain (rest looked up from reference TRBV19 and TRBJ1-6): DGGITQSPKYLFRKEGQNVTLSCEQNLNHDAMYWYRQDPGQGLRLIYYSQIVNDFQKGDIAEGYSVSREKKESFPLTVTSAQKNPTAFYLCASSISWQGNSPLHFGNGTRLTVT.

J is TRBJ2-7 and V is TRBV12-3 or TRBV12-4; D is undetermined. The V gene lost 3 bases and the J gene lost 3 bases, with 3 bases spanning the gap. The CDR3 runs 11 residues. CDR3 sequence (DNA): TGTGCCAGCAGTTTCCACTACGAGCAGTACTTC. Protein sequence: CASSFHYEQYF.

V usage is TRBV5-6 and J usage is TRBJ2-1, with TRBD2 as a possible D gene (5 bases). Germline V gives CDR1 SGHDT, CDR2 YYEEEE. V lost 4 bases to trimming and J lost 7 bases, with 15 bases between them. The CDR3 has 14 amino acids. DNA of the CDR3: TGTGCCAGCAGCCCACAAATAGCGCGTAATGAGCAGTTCTTC. Translated, it gives CASSPQIARNEQFF.

V gene TRBV6-1 combines with J gene TRBJ2-7; TRBD2 matches 9 bases. Germline-derived CDR1 and CDR2 are MNHNS and SASEGT. The ends lost 8 bases at V and 3 bases at J; junction bases unmatched: 11. The CDR3 length is 15 residues. This CDR3 is CASGEASGTGYEQYF. The CDR3, as DNA: TGTGCCAGCGGGGAAGCTAGCGGGACGGGCTACGAGCAGTACTTC.

The genes are TRBV6-5 and TRBJ2-7; 8 bases fit TRBD2. Germline-derived CDR1 and CDR2 are MNHEY and SVGAGI. The junction had 6 bases not matched to a gene; V was cut back by 0 bases and J by 2 bases. The CDR3 extends over 16 amino acids. The CDR3 is CASSYSRLATAYEQYF. In DNA form, the CDR3 reads TGTGCCAGCAGTTACTCGAGACTAGCGACCGCCTACGAGCAGTACTTC.

A few counts support this clone. CDR3 region: CASSDIPGLAGEIEQYF. CDR3 DNA sequence: TGTGCCAGCAGTGATATTCCGGGACTAGCGGGAGAGATCGAGCAGTACTTC. The chain combines TRBV6-1 with TRBJ2-7; 14 bases line up with TRBD2. This CDR3 region has 17 residues. V lost 3 bases to trimming and J lost 6 bases; unmatched junction nucleotides: 10. The germline V gene has CDR1 MNHNS and CDR2 SASEGT.

The chain couples TRBV6-1 to TRBJ2-1; 7 bases map to TRBD2. Germline assignment: CDR1 MNHNS and CDR2 SASEGT. V was pared by 3 bases and J by 0 bases, with 8 bases of the junction left unmatched. The CDR3 length is 17 residues. As DNA, the CDR3 is TGTGCCAGCAGTGAGGCCCCGCGGGGGACCTCCTACAATGAGCAGTTCTTC. This sequence encodes CASSEAPRGTSYNEQFF.